A selection of T cell receptor beta chains follows, all from one sample in a study of PD-L1 blockade in urothelial cancer. TCRdb's copy holds only in-frame clones and misses some; the assay was immunoSEQ multiplex PCR. This repertoire shows about 47,000 clones, more than 70% found once; its top ten account for 15% to 20%. Here the sequenced sample was PBMCs, taken around atezolizumab (anti-PD-L1) treatment. Receptor source: a man in his 60s with urothelial cancer. Each CDR3 is given with its conserved first and last residue. D genes are given only for firm matches. Size is stated for part of the rows, as once, few or many counts, or as a class when the clone is expanded.

few | TRBJ1-6 | TRBD1 | TRBV6-5 | TGTGCCAGCAGTGCGGGACAGACTTATAATTCACCCCTCCACTTT | CASSAGQTYNSPLHF
once | TRBJ1-2 | NA | TRBV5-1 | TGCGCCAGCAGCTTGTTAGGGCAGGGCAGTACCTATGGCTACACCTTC | CASSLLGQGSTYGYTF
NA | TRBJ1-1 | TRBD1 | TRBV7-2 | TGTGCCAGCAGTAGAACAGGGGGCTTGTCGGATGCTTTCTTT | CASSRTGGLSDAFF
NA | TRBJ2-5 | NA | TRBV9 | TGTGCCAGCAGCGTAGCAGGAGGTCTTGAGACCCAGTACTTC | CASSVAGGLETQYF
once | TRBJ1-1 | NA | TRBV6-5 | TGTGCCAGCAGTAAACAGGGCCTGAACACTGAAGCTTTCTTT | CASSKQGLNTEAFF
NA | TRBJ2-7 | NA | TRBV28 | TGTGCCAGCAGTTTTTTCCGCGAGCAGTACTTC | CASSFFREQYF
medium-sized | TRBJ1-1 | NA | TRBV2 | TGTGCCAGCAGTGAAGTGGGAGAAAACACTGAAGCTTTCTTT | CASSEVGENTEAFF
NA | TRBJ2-1 | TRBD1 | TRBV11-3 | TGTGCCAGCAGCCTCGGACAGGGGTACAATGAGCAGTTCTTC | CASSLGQGYNEQFF
NA | TRBJ1-6 | NA | TRBV28 | TGTGCCAGCACCTACTCGGGGGGGCGGAATTCACCCCTCCACTTT | CASTYSGGRNSPLHF
NA | TRBJ2-7 | TRBD2 | TRBV6-1 | TGTGCCAGCAGTGGGACTAGCGGTGCCTACGAGCAGTACTTC | CASSGTSGAYEQYF
NA | TRBJ2-1 | NA | TRBV7-9 | TGTGCCAGCAGACCAACGAGCTCCTACAATGAGCAGTTCTTC | CASRPTSSYNEQFF
NA | TRBJ2-1 | NA | TRBV14 | TGTGCCACCGGACTCTACAATGAGCAGTTCTTC | CATGLYNEQFF
NA | TRBJ2-7 | TRBD1 | TRBV7-8 | TGTGCCAGCAGCTTAGGAGGGACAGGACTCCTACACTACGAGCAGTACTTC | CASSLGGTGLLHYEQYF
NA | TRBJ1-1 | NA | TRBV19 | TGTGCCAGTACCCGGGGGGAGAACACTGAAGCTTTCTTT | CASTRGENTEAFF
NA | TRBJ1-1 | NA | TRBV28 | TGTGCCAGCAGTCACAAAAAGACAGGCCGCCAGCACACTGAAGCTTTCTTT | CASSHKKTGRQHTEAFF
few | TRBJ1-5 | TRBD1 | TRBV19 | TGTGCCAGTAGGGGGACAGGAGGGCGCAATCAGCCCCAGCATTTT | CASRGTGGRNQPQHF
NA | TRBJ2-4 | NA | TRBV16 | TGTGCCAGCAGCCAATCTTCTCTCCTAGCCAAAAACATTCAGTACTTC | CASSQSSLLAKNIQYF
NA | TRBJ1-2 | NA | TRBV5-4 | TGTGCCAGCAGCCCTGGCAGTTACGACTATGGCTACACCTTC | CASSPGSYDYGYTF
NA | TRBJ2-5 | NA | TRBV11-2 | TGTGCCAGCAGCCCACAGGGAGGGTTAGAGACCCAGTACTTC | CASSPQGGLETQYF
NA | TRBJ2-1 | NA | TRBV29-1 | TGCAGCGTTGAGGCCTCAGGCTACAATGAGCAGTTCTTC | CSVEASGYNEQFF